The 20 T cell receptor beta chains given below trace back to one sample, sequenced in a study of neurological immune-mediated disorders. TCRdb re-called the 5' RACE reads through MiXCR, storing one row per CDR3 protein. The sample holds 70,000 to 90,000 distinct CDR3 sequences, roughly 4.8% seen once. Sequencing was done on a sample of PBMCs. These receptors were taken from a woman younger than 45 with multiple sclerosis.

This clonotype was recorded many times. V usage is TRBV5-1 and J usage is TRBJ2-3; D ambiguous. The V gene lost 5 bases and the J gene lost 7 bases, with 20 bases spanning the gap. This CDR3 is built from 15 residues. Germline V gene data show CDR1 as SGHRS and CDR2 as YFSETQ. CDR3 DNA sequence: TGCGCCAGCAGGGAGCAACCGATTACACGTAATACGCAGTATTTT. Amino acids: CASREQPITRNTQYF.

This clonotype has a handful of counts. The chain joins TRBV6-1 to TRBJ1-2; D ambiguous. Trimming pared 0 bases from V and 3 bases from J, leaving 11 bases between. Looked up from germline, CDR1 is MNHNS and CDR2 is SASEGT. The length of the CDR3 is 15 residues. The CDR3 region is CASSEAQNWYYGYTF. CDR3 coding DNA: TGTGCCAGCAGTGAAGCCCAAAACTGGTACTATGGCTACACCTTC.

This clonotype was seen a few times. A junction end diverges from the germline sequence, so it may reflect a read error. The chain has TRBV2 and TRBJ1-5, with 9 bases aligning to TRBD1. The CDR3 extends over 13 amino acids. The germline gives CDR1 SNHLY, CDR2 FYNNEI. The CDR3 nucleotides read TGTGCCAGCAGGGACAGGGGCAATAAGACCCAGAATTTT. Protein: CASRDRGNKTQNF.

The chain recombines TRBV7-8 with TRBJ2-5; D ambiguous. Trimming stripped 7 bases from V and 2 bases from J, with 14 bases between. Germline V gives CDR1 SGHVS, CDR2 FQNEAQ. CDR3 length equals 14 residues. The CDR3 region has the DNA TGTGCCAGCACGGCCGGACGTATTCAAGAGACCCAGTACTTC. As protein: CASTAGRIQETQYF.

Worth noting for this clonotype: The conserved phenylalanine or tryptophan normally closing the CDR3 is absent here, so this likely arose from a read error. The chain couples TRBV7-6 to TRBJ2-6; no clear D gene. Trimming removed 5 bases from V and 1 base from J, with 9 bases in between. CDR3 length equals 15 residues. Germline V CDR1 and CDR2: SGHVS, FNYEAQ. In nucleotides, the CDR3 is TGTGCCAGCAGCCTGGCCCCATCTGGGGCCAACGTCCTGACTAAC. It yields the protein CASSLAPSGANVLTN.

This clonotype was seen ten or more times. This rearrangement joins TRBV5-1 to TRBJ2-7; 7 positions agree with TRBD1. CDR1 is SGHRS, CDR2 YFSETQ, per germline. V shed 0 bases, J shed 0 bases, and the junction held 6 bases outside the gene matches. The CDR3 contains 16 residues. CDR3 region: CASSLEAGGSSYEQYF. The DNA of the CDR3 is TGCGCCAGCAGCTTGGAGGCAGGGGGAAGCTCCTACGAGCAGTACTTC. The variable domain in full, completed from reference TRBV5-1 and TRBJ2-7, reads KAGVTQTPRYLIKTRGQQVTLSCSPISGHRSVSWYQQTPGQGLQFLFEYFSETQRNKGNFPGRFSGRQFSNSRSEMNVSTLELGDSALYLCASSLEAGGSSYEQYFGPGTRLTVT.

This clonotype was picked up many times. DNA of the CDR3: TGTGCCATCAGTGCAGGGACAGGGGGCTCTGGTACTGAAGCTTTCTTT. It yields the protein CAISAGTGGSGTEAFF. The gene calls are TRBV10-3 and TRBJ1-1, with 12 positions matching TRBD1. CDR1 and CDR2 from the germline V gene are ENHRY and SYGVKD. The CDR3 is made up of 16 amino acids. V lost 4 bases and J lost 5; bases outside the gene matches: 8.

In this sample, this clonotype turned up many times. The chain employs TRBV20-1 and TRBJ1-2; 7 bases line up with TRBD1. This CDR3 comprises 14 residues. Trimming cost V 6 bases and J 5 bases; bases outside gene matches: 12. The V gene's germline CDR1 is DFQATT and CDR2 SNEGSKA (reference sequence). The DNA for the CDR3 is TGCAGTGCCTCCCCCCGACAGGGACCATATGGCTACACCTTC. The encoded protein is CSASPRQGPYGYTF.

CDR3 sequence reads: CASSERLDFADTQYF. The CDR3 nucleotides are TGTGCCAGCAGCGAGAGACTAGATTTCGCAGATACGCAGTATTTT. The V call is TRBV9, the J call TRBJ2-3; the D gene is possibly TRBD2 (6 bases). Trimming took off 3 bases at V and 4 bases at J, with 15 bases between the two ends. CDR3 length equals 15 residues. Germline V gene sequence: CDR1 SGDLS, CDR2 YYNGEE.

This clonotype has just a few counts. The V call is TRBV27, the J call TRBJ1-2; maybe TRBD1 (6 bases). Germline values: CDR1 MNHEY, CDR2 SMNVEV (reference sequence). This CDR3 spans 14 amino acids. V lost 2 bases, J lost 6 bases, and 13 bases lay in between. This chain's CDR3 is CASSLTGAPDGYTF. Written as DNA, the CDR3 is TGTGCCAGCAGTTTAACGGGGGCCCCGGATGGCTACACCTTC.

A remark on this clonotype: Its ends do not fully match the called genes, so a read error is possible. The chain has TRBV20-1 and TRBJ2-2; tentatively, D is TRBD1 (5 bases). Germline V gives CDR1 DFQATT, CDR2 SNEGSKA (reference sequence). This CDR3 comprises 13 residues. CDR3 sequence (DNA): TGTAGTGCTATAGGGGCCGGCAACGGGGAGCTGTTTTTT. Encoded protein: CSAIGAGNGELFF.

This clonotype was counted many times. J is TRBJ1-5 and V is TRBV20-1; TRBD1 aligns across 10 bases. V dropped 0 bases and J dropped 3; count of bases not matched to a gene: 5. The CDR3 contains 16 residues. Germline V gives CDR1 DFQATT, CDR2 SNEGSKA (reference sequence). This chain's CDR3 is CSAREWDRGDNQPQHF. In DNA form, the CDR3 reads TGCAGTGCTAGAGAGTGGGACAGGGGTGACAATCAGCCCCAGCATTTT.

This clonotype has a count of ten or more. The chain has TRBV20-1 and TRBJ2-3; D is unresolved. The germline V and J ends were trimmed by 0 bases and 6 bases, with 13 bases remaining between them. CDR3 length: 14 amino acids. The germline V gene has CDR1 DFQATT and CDR2 SNEGSKA (reference sequence). CDR3 in DNA: TGCAGTGCTAGAGAACATGCTGAGGTGGATACGCAGTATTTT. Amino acids: CSAREHAEVDTQYF.

This clonotype showed up many times. The chain employs TRBV12-3 or TRBV12-4 and TRBJ1-2; TRBD1 might be the D (6 bases). This CDR3 spans 12 amino acids. Trimming removed 5 bases from V and 8 bases from J, with 12 bases in between. CDR3 nucleotide sequence: TGTGCCAGCAGTGAACAGGGCCTCGGCTACACCTTC. Translation gives CASSEQGLGYTF.

This clonotype has at least ten counts. This rearrangement joins TRBV18 to TRBJ1-1; D remains unclear. With 0 bases removed from V and 6 bases from J, the gap between germline ends came to 8 bases. Germline assignment: CDR1 KGHSH and CDR2 LQKENI. The CDR3 is 13 amino acids. Here the CDR3 DNA reads TGTGCCAGCTCACCACCCCCCGGGTCTGAAGCTTTCTTT. Amino acid sequence: CASSPPPGSEAFF. Combining the CDR3 with reference TRBV18 and TRBJ1-1 gives the whole variable domain NAGVMQNPRHLVRRRGQEARLRCSPMKGHSHVYWYRQLPEEGLKFMVYLQKENIIDESGMPKERFSAEFPKEGPSILRIQQVVRGDSAAYFCASSPPPGSEAFFGQGTRLTVV.

The table lists this clonotype with many counts. The rearrangement links TRBV3-1 to TRBJ1-6; 9 nucleotides agree with TRBD1. Germline V gene data show CDR1 as LGHDT and CDR2 as YNNKEL (reference sequence). With V trimmed by 1 base and J by 5 bases, 0 bases remained unmatched. This CDR3 has 15 residues. CDR3 amino acids: CASSQGTGDNSPLHF. The CDR3 DNA reads as TGTGCCAGCAGCCAAGGGACAGGGGATAATTCACCCCTCCACTTT. The full variable domain, in which reference TRBV3-1 and TRBJ1-6 provide the parts outside the CDR3, is DTAVSQTPKYLVTQMGNDKSIKCEQNLGHDTMYWYKQDSKKFLKIMFSYNNKELIINETVPNRFSPKSPDKAHLNLHINSLELGDSAVYFCASSQGTGDNSPLHFGNGTRLTVT.

This clonotype was seen at least ten times. V usage is TRBV5-1 and J usage is TRBJ1-2; TRBD1 is a possible D gene (6 bases). CDR1 SGHRS and CDR2 YFSETQ come from the germline V gene. The ends were cut back, 1 base at V and 0 bases at J, with 10 bases in the middle. The CDR3 has 15 amino acids. The CDR3 sequence is CASSLMSGANYGYTF. The CDR3 nucleotides are TGCGCCAGCAGCTTGATGTCAGGGGCTAACTATGGCTACACCTTC.

Concerning this clonotype: A read error is possible here, since a much larger clone lies one base away. The gene calls are TRBV6-4 and TRBJ1-6; 11 bases are shared with TRBD1. The CDR3 has 15 amino acids. Germline-derived CDR1 and CDR2 are MRHNA and SNTAGT. CDR3 coding DNA: TGTGCCAGCAGTGACCGGACAGGGGGCAATTCACACCTCCACTTT. Translating it yields CASSDRTGGNSHLHF.

The sample holds many counts of this clonotype. The V and J genes are TRBV5-1 and TRBJ1-1, with D perhaps TRBD1 (6 bases). V was shortened by 4 bases and J by 1 base, with 14 bases between the two germline ends. CDR1 SGHRS and CDR2 YFSETQ come from the germline V gene. The length of the CDR3 is 15 residues. CDR3 DNA: TGCGCCAGCAGCAAGGGGGGGACTTCGAACACTGAAGCTTTCTTT. Its protein is CASSKGGTSNTEAFF.

This clonotype was found many times. V is TRBV20-1 and J is TRBJ2-5; no clear D gene. V was shortened by 5 bases and J by 0 bases, with 1 base between the two germline ends. The CDR3 extends over 10 amino acids. Germline V gene sequence: CDR1 DFQATT, CDR2 SNEGSKA (reference sequence). The CDR3 loop is CSAHQETQYF. The DNA for the CDR3 is TGCAGTGCTCACCAAGAGACCCAGTACTTC.